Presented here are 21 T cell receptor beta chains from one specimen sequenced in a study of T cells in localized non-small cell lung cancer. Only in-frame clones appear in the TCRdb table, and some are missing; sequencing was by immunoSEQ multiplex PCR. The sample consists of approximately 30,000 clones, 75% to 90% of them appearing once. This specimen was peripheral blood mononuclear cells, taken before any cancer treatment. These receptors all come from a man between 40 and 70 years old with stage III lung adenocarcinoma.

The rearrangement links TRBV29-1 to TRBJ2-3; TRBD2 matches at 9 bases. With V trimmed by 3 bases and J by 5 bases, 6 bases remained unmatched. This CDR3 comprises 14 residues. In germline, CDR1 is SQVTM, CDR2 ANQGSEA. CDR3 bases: TGCAGCGTTGAGCGGGGGCGGGGGGGAGATACGCAGTATTTT. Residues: CSVERGRGGDTQYF.

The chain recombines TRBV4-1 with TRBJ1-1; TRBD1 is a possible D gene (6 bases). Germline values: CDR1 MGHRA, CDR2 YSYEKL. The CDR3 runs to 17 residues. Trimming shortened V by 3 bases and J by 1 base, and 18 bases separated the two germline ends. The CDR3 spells CASSQDRGVWENTEAFF. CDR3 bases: TGCGCCAGCAGCCAGGACAGAGGAGTCTGGGAGAACACTGAAGCTTTCTTT.

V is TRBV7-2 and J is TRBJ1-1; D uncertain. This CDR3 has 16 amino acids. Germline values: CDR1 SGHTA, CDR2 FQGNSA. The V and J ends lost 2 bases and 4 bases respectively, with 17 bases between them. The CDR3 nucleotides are TGTGCCAGCAGCTTATTATCCAGGAACCTCCCCACTGAAGCTTTCTTT. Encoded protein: CASSLLSRNLPTEAFF.

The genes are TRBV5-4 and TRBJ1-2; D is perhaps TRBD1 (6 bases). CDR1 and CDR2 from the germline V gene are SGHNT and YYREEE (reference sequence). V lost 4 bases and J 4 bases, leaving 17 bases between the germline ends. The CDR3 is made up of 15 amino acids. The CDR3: CASSQYRAISYGYTF. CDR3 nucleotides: TGTGCCAGCAGCCAATACAGGGCGATCTCCTATGGCTACACCTTC.

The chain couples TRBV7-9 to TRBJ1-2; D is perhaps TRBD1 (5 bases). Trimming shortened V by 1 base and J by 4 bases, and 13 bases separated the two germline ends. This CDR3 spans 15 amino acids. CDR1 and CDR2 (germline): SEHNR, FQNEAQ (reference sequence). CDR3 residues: CASSLGVGHRYGYTF. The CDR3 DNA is TGTGCCAGCAGCTTAGGGGTAGGACATCGCTATGGCTACACCTTC.

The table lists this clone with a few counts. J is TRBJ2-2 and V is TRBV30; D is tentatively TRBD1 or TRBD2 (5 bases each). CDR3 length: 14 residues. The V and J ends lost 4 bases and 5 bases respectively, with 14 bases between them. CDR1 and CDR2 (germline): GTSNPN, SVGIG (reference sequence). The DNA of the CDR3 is TGTGCCTGGAAAACCGGGACGCAGACCGGGGAGCTGTTTTTT. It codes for CAWKTGTQTGELFF. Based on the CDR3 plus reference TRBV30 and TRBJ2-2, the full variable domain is SQTIHQWPATLVQPVGSPLSLECTVEGTSNPNLYWYRQAAGRGLQLLFYSVGIGQISSEVPQNLSASRPQDRQFILSSKKLLLSDSGFYLCAWKTGTQTGELFFGEGSRLTVL.

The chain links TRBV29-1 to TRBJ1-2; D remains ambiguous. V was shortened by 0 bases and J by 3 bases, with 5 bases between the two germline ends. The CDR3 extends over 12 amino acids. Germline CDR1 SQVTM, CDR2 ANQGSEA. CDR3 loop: CSVEDPYYGYTF. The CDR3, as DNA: TGCAGCGTTGAAGATCCCTACTATGGCTACACCTTC. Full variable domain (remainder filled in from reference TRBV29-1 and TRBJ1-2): SAVISQKPSRDICQRGTSLTIQCQVDSQVTMMFWYRQQPGQSLTLIATANQGSEATYESGFVIDKFPISRPNLTFSTLTVSNMSPEDSSIYLCSVEDPYYGYTFGSGTRLTVV.

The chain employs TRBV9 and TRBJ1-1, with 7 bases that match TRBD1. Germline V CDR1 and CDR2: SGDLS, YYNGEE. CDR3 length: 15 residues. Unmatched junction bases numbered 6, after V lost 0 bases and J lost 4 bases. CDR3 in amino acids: CASSVVGSGGTEAFF. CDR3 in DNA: TGTGCCAGCAGCGTAGTGGGATCAGGGGGCACTGAAGCTTTCTTT.

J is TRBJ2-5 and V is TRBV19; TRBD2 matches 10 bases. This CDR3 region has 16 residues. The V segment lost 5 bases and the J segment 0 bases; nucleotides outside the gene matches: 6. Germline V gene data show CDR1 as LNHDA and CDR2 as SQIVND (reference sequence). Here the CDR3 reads CASSPTSGAYQETQYF. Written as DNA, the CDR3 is TGTGCCAGTAGTCCCACTAGCGGGGCGTACCAAGAGACCCAGTACTTC.

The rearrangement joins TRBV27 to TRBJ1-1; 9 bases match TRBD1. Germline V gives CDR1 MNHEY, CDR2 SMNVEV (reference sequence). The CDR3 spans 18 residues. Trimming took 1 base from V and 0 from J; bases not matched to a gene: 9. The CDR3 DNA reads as TGTGCCAGCAGTTTATGGGGGGGGACAGGGCTACTGAACACTGAAGCTTTCTTT. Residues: CASSLWGGTGLLNTEAFF.

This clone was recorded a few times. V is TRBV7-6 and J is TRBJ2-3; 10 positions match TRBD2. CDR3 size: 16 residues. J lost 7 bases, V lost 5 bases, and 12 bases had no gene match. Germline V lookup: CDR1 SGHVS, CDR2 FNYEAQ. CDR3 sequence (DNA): TGTGCCAGCAGCGTCGGGGGGTCTAGCGGGGGAAATACGCAGTATTTT. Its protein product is CASSVGGSSGGNTQYF.

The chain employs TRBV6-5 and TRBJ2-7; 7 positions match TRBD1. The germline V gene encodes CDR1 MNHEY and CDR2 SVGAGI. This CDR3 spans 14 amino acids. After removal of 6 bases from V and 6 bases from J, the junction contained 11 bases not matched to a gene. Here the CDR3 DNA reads TGTGCCAGCAGACTCGCAGGGGGTGGGCTCGAGCAGTACTTC. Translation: CASRLAGGGLEQYF.

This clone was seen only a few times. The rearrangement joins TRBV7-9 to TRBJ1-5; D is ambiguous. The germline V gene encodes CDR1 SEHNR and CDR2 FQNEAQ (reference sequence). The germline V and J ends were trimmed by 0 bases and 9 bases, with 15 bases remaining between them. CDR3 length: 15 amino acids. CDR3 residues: CASSLAAGSTGPQHF. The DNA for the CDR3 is TGTGCCAGCAGCTTAGCGGCAGGATCCACCGGGCCCCAGCATTTT. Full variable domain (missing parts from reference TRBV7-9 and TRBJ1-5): DTGVSQNPRHKITKRGQNVTFRCDPISEHNRLYWYRQTLGQGPEFLTYFQNEAQLEKSRLLSDRFSAERPKGSFSTLEIQRTEQGDSAMYLCASSLAAGSTGPQHFGDGTRLSIL.

This CDR3 reads CASSESLATLYQQFF. DNA of the CDR3: TGCGCCAGCAGTGAGTCCTTGGCCACCTTATATCAGCAGTTCTTC. The rearrangement joins TRBV10-2 to TRBJ2-1; D remains unclear. Trimming removed 0 bases at V and 11 bases at J, with 17 bases between. The CDR3 is 15 amino acids. Germline loops: CDR1 WSHSY, CDR2 SAAADI.

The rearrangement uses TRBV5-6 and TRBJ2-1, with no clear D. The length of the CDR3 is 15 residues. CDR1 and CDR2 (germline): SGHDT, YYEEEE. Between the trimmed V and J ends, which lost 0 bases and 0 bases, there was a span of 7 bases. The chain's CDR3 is CASSLGPTSYNEQFF. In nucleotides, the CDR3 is TGTGCCAGCAGCTTGGGACCGACCTCCTACAATGAGCAGTTCTTC.

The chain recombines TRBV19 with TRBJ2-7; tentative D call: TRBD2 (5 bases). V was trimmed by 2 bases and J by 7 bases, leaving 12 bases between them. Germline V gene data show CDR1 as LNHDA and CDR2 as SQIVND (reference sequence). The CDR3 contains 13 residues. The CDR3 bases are TGTGCCAGTAGTATAACCGTCGGGGAAGAGCAGTACTTC. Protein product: CASSITVGEEQYF.

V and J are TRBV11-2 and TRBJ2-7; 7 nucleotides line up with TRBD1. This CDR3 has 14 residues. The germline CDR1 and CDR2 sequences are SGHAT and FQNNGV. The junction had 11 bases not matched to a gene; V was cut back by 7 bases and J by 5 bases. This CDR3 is CASIRGRGIDEQYF. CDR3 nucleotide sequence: TGTGCCAGCATCCGGGGCAGGGGGATCGACGAGCAGTACTTC.

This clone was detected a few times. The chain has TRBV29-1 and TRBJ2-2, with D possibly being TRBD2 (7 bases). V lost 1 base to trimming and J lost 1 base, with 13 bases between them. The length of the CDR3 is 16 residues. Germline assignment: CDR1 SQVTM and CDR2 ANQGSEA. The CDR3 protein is CSVEVGAGQNTGELFF. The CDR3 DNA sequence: TGCAGCGTTGAAGTGGGAGCGGGACAGAACACCGGGGAGCTGTTTTTT.

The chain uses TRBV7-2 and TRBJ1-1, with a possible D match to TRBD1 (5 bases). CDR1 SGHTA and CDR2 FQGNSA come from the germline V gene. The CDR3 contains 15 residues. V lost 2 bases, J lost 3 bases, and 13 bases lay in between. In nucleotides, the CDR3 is TGTGCCAGCAGCTTACAGGGAGTGGCGGACACTGAAGCTTTCTTT. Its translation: CASSLQGVADTEAFF.

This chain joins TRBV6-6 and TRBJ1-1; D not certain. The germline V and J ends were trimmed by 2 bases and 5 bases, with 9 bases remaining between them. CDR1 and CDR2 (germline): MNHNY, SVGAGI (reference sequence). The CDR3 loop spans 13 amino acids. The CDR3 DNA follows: TGTGCCAGCAGTTACGTTCCGGGGACTGAAGCTTTCTTT. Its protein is CASSYVPGTEAFF.

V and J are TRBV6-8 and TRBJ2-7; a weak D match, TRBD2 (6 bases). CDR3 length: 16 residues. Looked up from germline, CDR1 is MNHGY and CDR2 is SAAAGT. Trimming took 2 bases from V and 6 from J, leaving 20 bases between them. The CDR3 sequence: CASSYKSGTLRIEQYF. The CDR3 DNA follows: TGTGCCAGCAGTTACAAGAGTGGGACTTTGAGAATCGAGCAGTACTTC.